This T cell receptor beta chain was obtained from a study of early T cells in non-severe SARS-CoV-2 infection. Study context: Sequenced bulk RNA came from whole blood that was unsorted, and chains were unpaired.

A few counts support this clonotype. What it binds is unknown. MiXCR, run by TCRdb on the 5' RACE reads, gives a single entry per CDR3 protein. The sample lists 40,000 to 50,000 distinct CDR3 sequences; approximately 7.1% were seen once. CDR1 is SQVTM, CDR2 ANQGSEA, per germline. CDR3 size: 13 residues. V dropped 5 bases and J dropped 0 bases, with 7 bases sitting between them. Overall study results and limits: Private and CD4 specificities were missed by VDJdb matching, which favored anti-spike CD8 responses.

The sample consisted of whole blood. This TCR derives from an adult who was a healthcare worker with PCR-confirmed SARS-CoV-2 infection or an uninfected control (not recorded which). The V call is TRBV29-1, the J call TRBJ2-2, with no clear D. For the CDR3, the DNA is TGCAGCGTTAACAAACCGAACACCGGGGAGCTGTTTTTT. Its translation is CSVNKPNTGELFF.